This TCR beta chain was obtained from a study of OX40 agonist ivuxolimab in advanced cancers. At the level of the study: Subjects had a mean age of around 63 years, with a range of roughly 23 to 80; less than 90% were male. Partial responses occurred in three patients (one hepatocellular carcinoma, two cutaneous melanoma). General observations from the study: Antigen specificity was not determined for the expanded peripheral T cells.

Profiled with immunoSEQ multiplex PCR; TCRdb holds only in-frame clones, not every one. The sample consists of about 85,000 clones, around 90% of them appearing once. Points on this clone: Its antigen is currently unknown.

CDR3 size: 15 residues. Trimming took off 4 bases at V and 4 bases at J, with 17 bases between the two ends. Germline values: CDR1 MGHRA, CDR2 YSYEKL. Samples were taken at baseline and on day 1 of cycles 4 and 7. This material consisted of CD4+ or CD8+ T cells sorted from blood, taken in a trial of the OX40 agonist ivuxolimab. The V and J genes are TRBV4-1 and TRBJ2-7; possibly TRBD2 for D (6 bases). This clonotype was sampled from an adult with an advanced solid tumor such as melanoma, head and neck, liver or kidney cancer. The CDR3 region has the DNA TGCGCCAGCAGCCGAGGAGGGACGGGTCAGTACGAGCAGTACTTC. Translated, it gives CASSRGGTGQYEQYF.